Listed here is a single T cell receptor (beta chain). The antigen is undetermined. The junction departs from germline at one end; a sequencing error may be responsible. Methods used by the authors: ImmunoSEQ junction-only sequences lacked quality scores, so their filtering differed. The method was immunoSEQ multiplex PCR; TCRdb's version includes in-frame clones alone and lacks a portion of them. The V and J calls and clone size were taken over from that table, and D and trimming were inferred from the DNA. The table has 2,100,000 or so clones, approximately 94% seen once. These data are taken from a study of shared clonotypes between healthy human individuals. General study findings and limits: Sampling involved blood alone; tissue repertoires likely differ.

Division of CD4+ cells produced a CD45RA+ naive subset and a CD45RA-negative memory subset. Germline CDR1 reads SSHAT; CDR2 reads FNYEAQ (reference sequence). This CDR3 has 13 amino acids. What was sequenced was naive CD4+ T cells sorted from blood. As for subset: CD45RA+ positively selected. The chain is built from TRBV7-7 and TRBJ2-7; maybe TRBD2 (5 bases). This clonotype was sampled from a man aged 18 to 30 in good health. The CDR3 region is CASSAGPRSEQYF. The CDR3 DNA reads as TGTGCTAGCAGCGCGGGCCCGAGGTCCGAGCAGTACTTC.